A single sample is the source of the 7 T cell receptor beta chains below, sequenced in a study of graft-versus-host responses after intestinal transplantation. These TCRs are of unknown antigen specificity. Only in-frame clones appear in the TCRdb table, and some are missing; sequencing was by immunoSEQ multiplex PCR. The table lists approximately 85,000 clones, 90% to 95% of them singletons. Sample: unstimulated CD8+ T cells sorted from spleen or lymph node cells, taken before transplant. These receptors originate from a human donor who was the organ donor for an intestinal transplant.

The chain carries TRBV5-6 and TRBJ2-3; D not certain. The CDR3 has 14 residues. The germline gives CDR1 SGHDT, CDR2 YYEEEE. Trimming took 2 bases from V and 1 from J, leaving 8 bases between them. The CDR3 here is CASSFGLRTDTQYF. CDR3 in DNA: TGTGCCAGCAGCTTCGGTCTTCGCACAGATACGCAGTATTTT.

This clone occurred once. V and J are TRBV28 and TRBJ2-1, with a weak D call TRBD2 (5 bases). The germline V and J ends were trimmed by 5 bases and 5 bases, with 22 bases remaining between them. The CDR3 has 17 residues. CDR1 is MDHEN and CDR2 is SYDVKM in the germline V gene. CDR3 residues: CASSPIYAGRENNEQFF. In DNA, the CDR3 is TGTGCCAGCAGTCCCATATACGCAGGAAGGGAGAACAATGAGCAGTTCTTC.

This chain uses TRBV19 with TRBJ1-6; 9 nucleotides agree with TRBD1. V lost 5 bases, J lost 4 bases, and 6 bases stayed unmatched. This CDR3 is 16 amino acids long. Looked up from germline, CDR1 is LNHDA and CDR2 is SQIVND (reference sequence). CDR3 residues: CASSLEGTGYNSPLHF. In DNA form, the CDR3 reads TGTGCCAGTAGTCTGGAGGGGACAGGGTATAATTCACCCCTCCACTTT.

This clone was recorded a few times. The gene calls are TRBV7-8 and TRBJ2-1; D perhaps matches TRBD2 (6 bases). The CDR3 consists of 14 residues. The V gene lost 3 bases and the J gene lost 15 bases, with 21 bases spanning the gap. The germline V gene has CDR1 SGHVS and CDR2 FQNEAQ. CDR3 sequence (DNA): TGTGCCAGCAGCTTTTCCAGCGGGCTTAACTTTGGGTTCTTC. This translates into CASSFSSGLNFGFF. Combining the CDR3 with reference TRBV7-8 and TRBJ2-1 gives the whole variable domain GAGVSQSPRYKVAKRGQDVALRCDPISGHVSLFWYQQALGQGPEFLTYFQNEAQLDKSGLPSDRFFAERPEGSVSTLKIQRTQQEDSAVYLCASSFSSGLNFGFFGPGTRLTVL.

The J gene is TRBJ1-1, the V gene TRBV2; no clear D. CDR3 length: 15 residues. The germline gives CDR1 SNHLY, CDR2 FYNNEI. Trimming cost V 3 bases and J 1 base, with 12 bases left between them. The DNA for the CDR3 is TGTGCCAGCAGTGACGGGGAATGGAAGAACACTGAAGCTTTCTTT. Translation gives CASSDGEWKNTEAFF.

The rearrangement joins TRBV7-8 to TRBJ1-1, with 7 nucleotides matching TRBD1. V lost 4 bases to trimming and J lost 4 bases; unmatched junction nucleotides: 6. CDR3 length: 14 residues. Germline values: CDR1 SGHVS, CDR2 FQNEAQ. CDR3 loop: CASSSRGSRTEAFF. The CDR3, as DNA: TGTGCCAGCAGCTCCAGGGGGTCTCGCACTGAAGCTTTCTTT.

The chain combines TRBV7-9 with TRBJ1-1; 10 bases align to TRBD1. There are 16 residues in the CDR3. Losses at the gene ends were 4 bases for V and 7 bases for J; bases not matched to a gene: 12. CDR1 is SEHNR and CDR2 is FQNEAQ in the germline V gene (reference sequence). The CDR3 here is CASSYRDRGAWDEAFF. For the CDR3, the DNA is TGTGCCAGCAGCTACCGGGACAGGGGCGCTTGGGATGAAGCTTTCTTT.